The rows below give T cell receptor beta chains drawn from one sample of a study of TIL therapy for anti-PD-1-resistant metastatic lung cancer. Clones were sequenced by immunoSEQ multiplex PCR, and TCRdb holds only the in-frame ones, with some missing. The table includes 20,000 to 30,000 clones, around 77% detected once. The specimen comprised tumor tissue, sampled at baseline. The receptors derive from a person aged 25 to 85 with non-small cell lung cancer. Both conserved end residues are part of each CDR3. Fields, in order: J gene, V gene, clone size, D gene, CDR3 DNA, CDR3 protein. D genes are given only for firm matches. Expanded clones are given a class, and other clones once, few, many or no size at all.

>TRBJ2-1|TRBV4-3|NA|NA
TGCGCCAGCAGCCAAGATAGGAATGAGCAGTTCTTC
CASSQDRNEQFF
>TRBJ1-1|TRBV6-1|once|NA
TGTGCCAGCAGTGAAGCGCTGACCATCAACACTGAAGCTTTCTTT
CASSEALTINTEAFF
>TRBJ2-2|TRBV29-1|NA|TRBD1
TGCAGCGGTAGGACAGGGGGCAGAGCCGGGGAGCTGTTTTTT
CSGRTGGRAGELFF
>TRBJ1-6|TRBV2|NA|NA
TGTGCCAGCGCAACGACGGCCCCCCTCCACTTT
CASATTAPLHF
>TRBJ2-7|TRBV4-1|NA|TRBD2
TGCGCCAGCAGCCAAGAGGCTAGCGGGGGGGAAATTTCCTACGAGCAGTACTTC
CASSQEASGGEISYEQYF
>TRBJ1-1|TRBV29-1|NA|NA
TGCAGCGTTGAAGATTTTTCGGCAGGCGGATCAAACACTGAAGCTTTCTTT
CSVEDFSAGGSNTEAFF
>TRBJ1-5|TRBV7-3|NA|NA
TGTGCCAGCAGCTCCACCTCCACAGATACGCAGCATTTT
CASSSTSTDTQHF
>TRBJ2-2|TRBV6-5|NA|NA
TGTGCCAGCACTGCCGGGCCGAACACCGGGGAGCTGTTTTTT
CASTAGPNTGELFF
>TRBJ1-1|TRBV27|once|TRBD1
TGTGCCAGCAGTGAGACAGGGAGAGGGGTTAGCACTGAAGCTTTCTTT
CASSETGRGVSTEAFF
>TRBJ2-1|TRBV9|NA|NA
TGTGCCAGCATCCCTTTGGATGAGCAGTTCTTC
CASIPLDEQFF
>TRBJ2-1|TRBV6-4|few|TRBD1
TGTGCCAGCAGTGACACACAGGGGGCAAGTAATGAGCAGTTCTTC
CASSDTQGASNEQFF
>TRBJ2-5|TRBV6-5|NA|TRBD1
TGTGCCAGCAGTTACAGGGGGCGACGGGAGACCCAGTACTTC
CASSYRGRRETQYF
>TRBJ2-7|TRBV7-3|once|NA
TGTGCCAGCAGCCGTTACCTGGCCCCTTTAGAGCAGTACTTC
CASSRYLAPLEQYF
>TRBJ2-3|TRBV4-1|NA|TRBD2
TGCGCCAGCAGCCACTCGGGGGGGCGGACAGATACGCAGTATTTT
CASSHSGGRTDTQYF
>TRBJ2-6|TRBV27|NA|NA
TGTGCCAGCAGTTTATCGGGTTCTGGGGCCAACGTCCTGACTTTC
CASSLSGSGANVLTF
>TRBJ2-5|TRBV11-2|once|NA
TGTGCCAGCAGCTTCCAGGGACAAGAGACCCAGTACTTC
CASSFQGQETQYF
>TRBJ2-7|TRBV2|NA|NA
TGTGCCAGCAGTGTCCCCACCTACGAGCAGTACTTC
CASSVPTYEQYF
>TRBJ2-1|TRBV11-2|NA|NA
TGTGCCAGCAGCTTGATACTGTCCCCGGAGAATGAGCAGTTCTTC
CASSLILSPENEQFF
>TRBJ2-7|TRBV5-5|NA|TRBD1
TGTGCCAGCAGCATCGGGACAGGGACCCTGGGGCAGTACTTC
CASSIGTGTLGQYF
>TRBJ2-7|TRBV11-2|few|TRBD1
TGTGCCAGCAGCTATCAACCGGGACAGAGTTACGAGCAGTACTTC
CASSYQPGQSYEQYF
>TRBJ2-3|TRBV9|once|NA
TGTGCCAGCAGCGTTACAGGGATCAGCACAGATACGCAGTATTTT
CASSVTGISTDTQYF
>TRBJ2-3|TRBV11-2|NA|NA
TGTGCCAGCAGCTTAGACAGGAGCACAGATACGCAGTATTTT
CASSLDRSTDTQYF
>TRBJ2-5|TRBV9|few|TRBD1
TGTGCCAGCAGCCCCAGGACAGGGGAAGAGACCCAGTACTTC
CASSPRTGEETQYF
>TRBJ1-1|TRBV2|few|NA
TGTGCCAGCAGTCAGACCATCGGGAACACTGAAGCTTTCTTT
CASSQTIGNTEAFF
>TRBJ1-1|TRBV11-3|NA|NA
TGTGCCAGCAGCTTAGCCGGGAACACTGAAGCTTTCTTT
CASSLAGNTEAFF
>TRBJ1-2|TRBV7-2|once|NA
TGTGCCAGCAGCTTAGGTCGGGGGGCGCATGGCTACACCTTC
CASSLGRGAHGYTF
>TRBJ1-2|TRBV28|NA|TRBD1
TGTGCCAGCAGCGGACAGGGGTATGGCTACACCTTC
CASSGQGYGYTF
>TRBJ1-2|TRBV4-3|NA|NA
TGCGCCAGCAGCCCTCCGGGGGGATGGGGGACGGATGGCTACACCTTC
CASSPPGGWGTDGYTF
>TRBJ1-5|TRBV4-1|few|NA
TGCGCCAGCAGCCCGAGTACCATTCATCAGCCCCAGCATTTT
CASSPSTIHQPQHF
>TRBJ1-2|TRBV18|NA|TRBD1
TGTGCCAGCTCAACAGGACAGGGGGCCTGGAGCTACACCTTC
CASSTGQGAWSYTF
>TRBJ2-1|TRBV5-5|NA|TRBD2
TGTGCCAGCAGCTTGGAGGCGGGGGGTAAGGATGAGCAGTTCTTC
CASSLEAGGKDEQFF
>TRBJ1-3|TRBV10-3|few|NA
TGTGCCATCGGGGGAATTGGAAACACCATATATTTT
CAIGGIGNTIYF
>TRBJ2-7|TRBV7-9|NA|NA
TGTGCCAGCAGCTTAGAGTCTGGATCTACGGGGGAGCAGTACTTC
CASSLESGSTGEQYF
>TRBJ2-1|TRBV10-3|NA|TRBD1
TGTGCCACAGGGACCGGGACAGGGTCCTACAATGAGCAGTTCTTC
CATGTGTGSYNEQFF
>TRBJ2-3|TRBV13|NA|NA
TGTGCCAGCAGCTTAGGAAAGGCCAGCCCCACAGATACGCAGTATTTT
CASSLGKASPTDTQYF
>TRBJ2-7|TRBV30|NA|TRBD2
TGTGCCTGGAGACCGCTTCTAGCGGGGAACTACGAGCAGTACTTC
CAWRPLLAGNYEQYF
>TRBJ2-1|TRBV7-2|NA|TRBD1
TGTGCCAGCAGCCCCGGGGGACAGGGGGCCTACAATGAGCAGTTCTTC
CASSPGGQGAYNEQFF
>TRBJ2-5|TRBV29-1|NA|NA
TGCAGCCTCCGTGAACACGCAGAGACCCAGTACTTC
CSLREHAETQYF
>TRBJ2-7|TRBV7-9|NA|NA
TGTGCCAGCAGCCGTCCTACAAAGGTAGGCGAGCAGTACTTC
CASSRPTKVGEQYF
>TRBJ2-7|TRBV7-3|NA|TRBD1
TGTGCCAGCAGCTTGGGACAGGACTACGAGCAGTACTTC
CASSLGQDYEQYF
>TRBJ2-3|TRBV19|NA|TRBD1
TGTGCCAGTAGTAAATTCGGGACAGGGGACACAGATACGCAGTATTTT
CASSKFGTGDTDTQYF
>TRBJ1-1|TRBV20-1|NA|TRBD1
TGCAGTTGCAGGGGGCTCCCTGAAGCTTTCTTT
CSCRGLPEAFF
>TRBJ1-5|TRBV19|NA|NA
TGTGCCAGTAGCGTGGGGCAGCAGCCCCAGCATTTT
CASSVGQQPQHF
>TRBJ1-2|TRBV6-4|NA|NA
TGTGCCAGCAGTGAGGCTCGACGGCTAGGTTATGGCTACACCTTC
CASSEARRLGYGYTF
>TRBJ2-5|TRBV15|NA|NA
TGTGCCACCAGCAGAGGGCCAACTAGCCCTCAAGAGACCCAGTACTTC
CATSRGPTSPQETQYF
>TRBJ1-2|TRBV7-9|NA|NA
TGTGCCAGCAGCTTAGCGCGGGCCCGCACTTGGGGCTACACCTTC
CASSLARARTWGYTF
>TRBJ2-7|TRBV28|NA|NA
TGTGCCAGCAGTCCTGGCGGGACTGTATCCTACGAGCAGTACTTC
CASSPGGTVSYEQYF
>TRBJ2-1|TRBV5-6|NA|NA
TGTGCCAGCAGCATCGAGAGCGGAATTTCCTACAATGAGCAGTTCTTC
CASSIESGISYNEQFF